Listed here are 19 T cell receptor beta chains from one sample, sequenced in a study of CD8 T cells in ankylosing spondylitis. Overall study findings and caveats: A TCR beta motif made of fewer than 10 highly homologous variants seemed typical of ankylosing spondylitis blood.

Using its own MiXCR run on the 5' RACE reads, TCRdb lists one record per CDR3 protein. The top ten hold roughly 16% of the sample, which has some 400,000 distinct CDR3 sequences, around 24% seen once. Their antigens are not known. Material: blood, either unsorted or a sorted T cell fraction (not recorded which). Receptor source: a male donor with ankylosing spondylitis.

The chain joins TRBV11-2 to TRBJ2-1, with D unclear. Per the germline V gene, CDR1 is SGHAT and CDR2 is FQNNGV. The length of the CDR3 is 14 residues. The V and J ends lost 7 bases and 4 bases respectively, with 14 bases between them. CDR3 in amino acids: CASTLSGPYNEQFF. The CDR3 DNA reads TGTGCCAGCACCCTTAGTGGGCCTTACAATGAGCAGTTCTTC.

This clonotype was counted between two and nine times. This chain links TRBV5-1 with TRBJ2-5; no clear D gene. The CDR3 runs to 12 residues. Between the trimmed V and J ends, which lost 1 base and 5 bases, there was a span of 6 bases. Germline assignment: CDR1 SGHRS and CDR2 YFSETQ. The CDR3 nucleotides are TGCGCCAGCAGCTTGACGGACGAGACCCAGTACTTC. This gives the protein CASSLTDETQYF. Based on the CDR3 plus reference TRBV5-1 and TRBJ2-5, the full variable domain is KAGVTQTPRYLIKTRGQQVTLSCSPISGHRSVSWYQQTPGQGLQFLFEYFSETQRNKGNFPGRFSGRQFSNSRSEMNVSTLELGDSALYLCASSLTDETQYFGPGTRLLVL.

The chain joins TRBV19 to TRBJ2-7; 8 positions agree with TRBD1. J gave up 5 bases and V 1 base, and 7 bases lay outside the gene matches. The CDR3 has 15 residues. Germline assignment: CDR1 LNHDA and CDR2 SQIVND (reference sequence). CDR3 sequence reads: CASSIGRTGFHEQYF. CDR3 nucleotide sequence: TGTGCCAGTAGTATAGGGAGGACAGGGTTCCACGAGCAGTACTTC.

V is TRBV5-1 and J is TRBJ2-5; D is undetermined. Trimming took off 1 base at V and 5 bases at J, with 12 bases between the two ends. CDR1 and CDR2 from the germline V gene are SGHRS and YFSETQ. CDR3 length: 14 amino acids. The CDR3 DNA reads TGCGCCAGCAGCTTGACACAACCTGGGGAGACCCAGTACTTC. It codes for CASSLTQPGETQYF.

The J gene is TRBJ1-3, the V gene TRBV3-1, with a weak D call TRBD1 (5 bases). The CDR3 sequence is 15 residues long. From germline, CDR1 is LGHDT and CDR2 YNNKEL (reference sequence). V was cut by 4 bases and J by 6 bases, with 16 bases left in between. The CDR3 region is CASSRDPVSVNTIYF. CDR3 sequence (DNA): TGTGCCAGCAGCCGGGACCCTGTTTCGGTAAACACCATATATTTT.

This clonotype was counted at least ten times. The V call is TRBV16, the J call TRBJ2-2, with D hard to call. The length of the CDR3 is 13 residues. Trimming pared 4 bases from V and 6 bases from J, leaving 9 bases between. CDR1 is KGHSY and CDR2 is FQNENV in the germline V gene. The CDR3 sequence is CASSRRVAGELFF. CDR3 nucleotides: TGTGCCAGCAGCCGCCGAGTGGCCGGGGAGCTGTTTTTT.

A few counts support this clonotype. This chain links TRBV10-3 with TRBJ1-6; possibly TRBD1 for D (6 bases). Germline CDR1 is ENHRY and CDR2 is SYGVKD. Trimming took off 2 bases at V and 7 bases at J, with 15 bases between the two ends. CDR3 size: 16 residues. CDR3 sequence: CAISERQGQTNSPLHF. The CDR3 DNA is TGTGCCATCAGTGAGCGCCAGGGACAAACCAATTCACCCCTCCACTTT.

This chain connects TRBV7-9 to TRBJ2-2; 7 positions agree with TRBD2. V was clipped by 4 bases and J by 2 bases; unmatched bases: 7. Germline CDR1 SEHNR, CDR2 FQNEAQ (reference sequence). This CDR3 is built from 16 residues. CDR3 in DNA: TGTGCCAGCAGCTCCGAAGCGGGATCTAACACCGGGGAGCTGTTTTTT. Its translation: CASSSEAGSNTGELFF. Complete variable domain (other parts from reference TRBV7-9 and TRBJ2-2): DTGVSQNPRHKITKRGQNVTFRCDPISEHNRLYWYRQTLGQGPEFLTYFQNEAQLEKSRLLSDRFSAERPKGSFSTLEIQRTEQGDSAMYLCASSSEAGSNTGELFFGEGSRLTVL.

This clonotype appeared a few times. The CDR3 protein is CSASQVEVENEQFF. CDR3 DNA: TGCAGCGCCTCCCAAGTGGAGGTAGAAAATGAGCAGTTCTTC. The rearrangement links TRBV29-1 to TRBJ2-1, with D possibly being TRBD2 (5 bases). V lost 7 bases and J lost 7, with 20 bases in between. This CDR3 comprises 14 residues. Germline assignment: CDR1 SQVTM and CDR2 ANQGSEA.

This rearrangement joins TRBV30 to TRBJ2-1, with TRBD2 matching over 8 bases. The ends lost 4 bases at V and 4 bases at J; junction bases unmatched: 6. Germline loops: CDR1 GTSNPN, CDR2 SVGIG (reference sequence). The CDR3 loop spans 14 amino acids. This CDR3 reads CAWTATSGYNEQFF. CDR3 nucleotide sequence: TGTGCCTGGACAGCTACTAGCGGATACAATGAGCAGTTCTTC.

This clonotype has just a few counts. The chain is built from TRBV4-3 and TRBJ2-3, with TRBD1 matching 7 bases. Trimming took 4 bases from V and 12 from J; bases not matched to a gene: 7. Germline V gene sequence: CDR1 LGHNA, CDR2 YSLEER. The CDR3 loop spans 12 amino acids. CDR3 DNA sequence: TGCGCCAGCAGCCGCGACAGGGACACCCAGTATTTT. This sequence encodes CASSRDRDTQYF.

The chain recombines TRBV7-2 with TRBJ2-7; D may be TRBD1 (5 bases). There are 15 residues in the CDR3. The germline gives CDR1 SGHTA, CDR2 FQGNSA. Trimming pared 0 bases from V and 2 bases from J, leaving 11 bases between. The CDR3 DNA reads TGTGCCAGCAGCTTAGCAGGGGCAGTCGCCTACGAGCAGTACTTC. Amino acids: CASSLAGAVAYEQYF.

This clonotype has just a few counts. The V and J genes are TRBV7-2 and TRBJ2-3; the match to TRBD1 covers 8 bases. Unmatched junction bases numbered 7, after V lost 4 bases and J lost 1 base. This CDR3 has 16 residues. CDR1 and CDR2 (germline): SGHTA, FQGNSA. The CDR3 DNA reads TGTGCCAGCAGCTCCGATGGGGGACAGGGCACAGATACGCAGTATTTT. Protein: CASSSDGGQGTDTQYF.

The V call is TRBV7-8, the J call TRBJ1-1; 10 bases map to TRBD1. The CDR3 spans 18 residues. V was clipped by 5 bases and J by 3 bases; unmatched bases: 15. Germline values: CDR1 SGHVS, CDR2 FQNEAQ. As DNA, the CDR3 is TGTGCCAGCAGCCAGCATACGTGGACAGGGGGAAGGGACACTGAAGCTTTCTTT. It codes for CASSQHTWTGGRDTEAFF.

A few counts support this clonotype. This chain uses TRBV28 with TRBJ2-5; D is ambiguous. Trimming pared 6 bases from V and 9 bases from J, leaving 11 bases between. CDR1 is MDHEN, CDR2 SYDVKM, per germline. The CDR3 has 11 amino acids. CDR3 nucleotides: TGTGCCAGCAGCGGGCCCCAGGCCCAGTACTTC. Its protein product is CASSGPQAQYF.

This chain joins TRBV11-2 and TRBJ2-1; TRBD2 aligns across 10 bases. CDR1 and CDR2 (germline): SGHAT, FQNNGV. Germline trimming cut 0 bases from V and 5 bases from J; bases unmatched to any gene: 7. CDR3 length: 17 amino acids. In DNA form, the CDR3 reads TGTGCCAGCAGCTTAGAATTTTCTAGCGGGAGCCACAATGAGCAGTTCTTC. It is translated as CASSLEFSSGSHNEQFF.

This clonotype was recorded at least ten times. The chain has TRBV12-3 or TRBV12-4 and TRBJ1-2; no clear D. Trimming removed 1 base from V and 5 bases from J, with 11 bases in between. The CDR3 runs 14 residues. CDR3 loop: CASSLGGSVYGYTF. The CDR3 DNA reads TGTGCCAGCAGTTTAGGAGGGTCAGTTTATGGCTACACCTTC.

This clonotype showed up just a few times. This rearrangement joins TRBV7-3 to TRBJ2-2; D perhaps matches TRBD1 (6 bases). The CDR3 loop spans 15 amino acids. V was pared by 3 bases and J by 9 bases, with 17 bases between. Germline V gives CDR1 SGHTA, CDR2 FQGTGA. This CDR3 is CASSLGYRGTWELFF. CDR3 DNA sequence: TGTGCCAGCAGCTTGGGCTATAGGGGGACCTGGGAGCTGTTTTTT.

This clonotype came up a few times. The genes are TRBV29-1 and TRBJ2-7, with D possibly matching TRBD2 (5 bases). Germline V lookup: CDR1 SQVTM, CDR2 ANQGSEA. V lost 6 bases and J 2 bases, leaving 17 bases between the germline ends. CDR3 length: 14 residues. Here the CDR3 reads CSVGDPTPPYEQYF. The CDR3 DNA is TGCAGCGTGGGAGACCCGACACCTCCCTACGAGCAGTACTTC.